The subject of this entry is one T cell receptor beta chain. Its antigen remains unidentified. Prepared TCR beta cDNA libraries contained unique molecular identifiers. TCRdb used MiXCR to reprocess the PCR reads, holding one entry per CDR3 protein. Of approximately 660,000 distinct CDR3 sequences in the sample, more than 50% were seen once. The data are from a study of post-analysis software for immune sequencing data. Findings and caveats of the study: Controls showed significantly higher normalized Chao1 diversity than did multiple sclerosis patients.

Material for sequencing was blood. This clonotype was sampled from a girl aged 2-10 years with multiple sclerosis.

The CDR3, as DNA: TGTGCCAGCAGCATCCGGGACACAGACTACAATGAGCAGTTCTTC. As protein: CASSIRDTDYNEQFF. J is TRBJ2-1 and V is TRBV5-5, with D possibly matching TRBD1 (6 bases). Germline V gene data show CDR1 as SGHKS and CDR2 as YYEKEE (reference sequence). Trimming cost V 4 bases and J 3 bases, with 14 bases left between them. This CDR3 comprises 15 residues.